The rows below give T cell receptor beta chains drawn from one sample of a study of early T cells in non-severe SARS-CoV-2 infection. MiXCR, applied by TCRdb to the 5' RACE reads, yields one record per CDR3 protein. This repertoire shows around 80,000 distinct CDR3 sequences, about an eighth found once; its top ten account for 1.2% to 1.5%. Sequencing used whole blood. The receptors here all came from an adult who was a healthcare worker with PCR-confirmed SARS-CoV-2 infection or an uninfected control (not recorded which). Each CDR3 is given with its conserved first and last residue. A D gene is named only where the DNA matches it firmly. Not all rows give a size; the values are once, few, many and, for expanded clones, a class.

v_gene: TRBV7-2; d_gene: NA; j_gene: TRBJ1-1; abundance: NA; CDR3aa: CASSSNLNTEAFF; CDR3nt: TGTGCCAGCAGCTCCAACCTCAACACTGAAGCTTTCTTT
v_gene: TRBV6-4; d_gene: NA; j_gene: TRBJ2-2; abundance: many; CDR3aa: CASSEAKGGHTGELFF; CDR3nt: TGTGCCAGCAGTGAAGCCAAGGGGGGGCACACCGGGGAGCTGTTTTTT
v_gene: TRBV10-2; d_gene: NA; j_gene: TRBJ2-2; abundance: NA; CDR3aa: CATSSEYRNTGELFF; CDR3nt: TGCGCCACCTCTTCGGAATACAGAAACACCGGGGAGCTGTTTTTT
v_gene: TRBV7-6; d_gene: NA; j_gene: TRBJ2-7; abundance: NA; CDR3aa: CASPGRGADEQYF; CDR3nt: TGTGCCAGCCCCGGCCGGGGGGCGGACGAGCAGTACTTC
v_gene: TRBV20-1; d_gene: TRBD1; j_gene: TRBJ2-3; abundance: many; CDR3aa: CSAITGATDTQYF; CDR3nt: TGCAGTGCCATTACAGGGGCCACAGATACGCAGTATTTT
v_gene: TRBV29-1; d_gene: NA; j_gene: TRBJ2-5; abundance: NA; CDR3aa: CGVSPSLETQYF; CDR3nt: TGCGGCGTAAGCCCTTCATTGGAGACCCAGTACTTC
v_gene: TRBV12-3/TRBV12-4; d_gene: TRBD1; j_gene: TRBJ1-2; abundance: many; CDR3aa: CASSFQGAGSYTF; CDR3nt: TGTGCCAGCAGTTTTCAGGGGGCAGGAAGCTACACCTTC
v_gene: TRBV30; d_gene: NA; j_gene: TRBJ1-1; abundance: many; CDR3aa: CAWKGRNTEAFF; CDR3nt: TGTGCCTGGAAGGGGCGGAACACTGAAGCTTTCTTT
v_gene: TRBV12-3/TRBV12-4; d_gene: TRBD2; j_gene: TRBJ2-2; abundance: few; CDR3aa: CASSPSGAYTGELFF; CDR3nt: TGTGCCAGCAGTCCTAGCGGGGCCTACACCGGGGAGCTGTTTTTT
v_gene: TRBV6-2/TRBV6-3; d_gene: NA; j_gene: TRBJ1-1; abundance: few; CDR3aa: CASTPRAARDTEAFF; CDR3nt: TGTGCCAGCACCCCCCGGGCAGCGCGGGACACTGAAGCTTTCTTT
v_gene: TRBV11-2; d_gene: NA; j_gene: TRBJ1-1; abundance: NA; CDR3aa: CASSSLRWGDTEAFF; CDR3nt: TGTGCCAGCAGCTCCCTGCGCTGGGGGGACACTGAAGCTTTCTTT
v_gene: TRBV3-1; d_gene: NA; j_gene: TRBJ2-6; abundance: many; CDR3aa: CASSQEGQYSNVLTF; CDR3nt: TGTGCCAGCAGCCAAGAAGGACAGTACAGTAACGTCCTGACTTTC
v_gene: TRBV11-2; d_gene: TRBD1; j_gene: TRBJ2-7; abundance: once; CDR3aa: CAGSSPFEGQGAAKYF; CDR3nt: TGTGCCGGCAGCTCACCGTTTGAGGGACAGGGTGCTGCGAAGTACTTC
v_gene: TRBV20-1; d_gene: NA; j_gene: TRBJ1-2; abundance: NA; CDR3aa: CSASRRGGPIYGYTF; CDR3nt: TGCAGTGCTAGCAGAAGGGGGGGGCCGATATATGGCTACACCTTC
v_gene: TRBV29-1; d_gene: NA; j_gene: TRBJ2-3; abundance: few; CDR3aa: CSVRPSDTQYF; CDR3nt: TGCAGCGTCCGACCATCGGATACGCAGTATTTT
v_gene: TRBV11-2; d_gene: TRBD1; j_gene: TRBJ2-3; abundance: few; CDR3aa: CASSLRDSYTDTQYF; CDR3nt: TGTGCCAGCAGCTTAAGGGACAGTTACACAGATACGCAGTATTTT
v_gene: TRBV27; d_gene: NA; j_gene: TRBJ2-1; abundance: many; CDR3aa: CASSGGSYNEQFF; CDR3nt: TGTGCCAGCAGCGGGGGTTCCTACAATGAGCAGTTCTTC
v_gene: TRBV29-1; d_gene: NA; j_gene: TRBJ2-7; abundance: few; CDR3aa: CSVEPEPYRDGEQYF; CDR3nt: TGCAGCGTTGAACCTGAGCCTTACAGGGACGGCGAGCAGTACTTC
v_gene: TRBV2; d_gene: NA; j_gene: TRBJ2-1; abundance: few; CDR3aa: CASSEQGWNEQFF; CDR3nt: TGTGCCAGCAGTGAACAGGGGTGGAATGAGCAGTTCTTC
v_gene: TRBV19; d_gene: NA; j_gene: TRBJ1-5; abundance: few; CDR3aa: CASSTRAAAGGNQPQHF; CDR3nt: TGTGCCAGTAGTACACGGGCTGCCGCGGGGGGCAATCAGCCCCAGCATTTT
v_gene: TRBV7-9; d_gene: TRBD1; j_gene: TRBJ2-7; abundance: NA; CDR3aa: CATAGGTQYF; CDR3nt: TGTGCCACCGCAGGGGGCACGCAGTACTTC
v_gene: TRBV20-1; d_gene: NA; j_gene: TRBJ2-1; abundance: many; CDR3aa: CSAAKGNEQFF; CDR3nt: TGCAGTGCTGCAAAGGGTAATGAGCAGTTCTTC
v_gene: TRBV6-5; d_gene: TRBD1; j_gene: TRBJ1-1; abundance: NA; CDR3aa: CASSRGTGWGNTEAFF; CDR3nt: TGTGCCAGCAGCCGCGGGACAGGGTGGGGGAACACTGAAGCTTTCTTT
v_gene: TRBV11-2; d_gene: TRBD2; j_gene: TRBJ2-3; abundance: many; CDR3aa: CASSFWGGGPDTQYF; CDR3nt: TGTGCCAGCAGCTTTTGGGGCGGGGGGCCAGATACGCAGTATTTT
v_gene: TRBV12-3/TRBV12-4; d_gene: TRBD1; j_gene: TRBJ2-7; abundance: few; CDR3aa: CASSERGPNHEQYF; CDR3nt: TGTGCCAGCAGTGAAAGGGGGCCTAACCACGAGCAGTACTTC
v_gene: TRBV6-5; d_gene: TRBD1; j_gene: TRBJ2-4; abundance: few; CDR3aa: CASSERTGTIQYF; CDR3nt: TGTGCCAGCAGTGAACGGACAGGGACCATTCAGTACTTC
v_gene: TRBV30; d_gene: NA; j_gene: TRBJ2-2; abundance: many; CDR3aa: CAWSPGLSGSGELFF; CDR3nt: TGTGCCTGGAGTCCCGGACTCTCTGGTTCCGGGGAGCTGTTTTTT
v_gene: TRBV6-4; d_gene: TRBD2; j_gene: TRBJ2-2; abundance: few; CDR3aa: CASSDGGGATGELFF; CDR3nt: TGTGCCAGCAGTGACGGCGGGGGGGCCACCGGGGAGCTGTTTTTT
v_gene: TRBV7-2; d_gene: NA; j_gene: TRBJ2-5; abundance: NA; CDR3aa: CASSATGTQYF; CDR3nt: TGTGCCAGCAGCGCAACCGGGACCCAGTACTTC
v_gene: TRBV6-5; d_gene: NA; j_gene: TRBJ2-7; abundance: many; CDR3aa: CASSYLGEQYF; CDR3nt: TGTGCCAGCAGTTACTTAGGGGAGCAGTACTTC
v_gene: TRBV12-3/TRBV12-4; d_gene: NA; j_gene: TRBJ1-1; abundance: NA; CDR3aa: CASSLAGPNTEAFF; CDR3nt: TGTGCCAGCAGTTTAGCGGGGCCGAACACTGAAGCTTTCTTT
v_gene: TRBV11-2; d_gene: NA; j_gene: TRBJ2-2; abundance: NA; CDR3aa: CASRPTSTGELFF; CDR3nt: TGTGCCAGCAGACCTACTAGTACCGGGGAGCTGTTTTTT